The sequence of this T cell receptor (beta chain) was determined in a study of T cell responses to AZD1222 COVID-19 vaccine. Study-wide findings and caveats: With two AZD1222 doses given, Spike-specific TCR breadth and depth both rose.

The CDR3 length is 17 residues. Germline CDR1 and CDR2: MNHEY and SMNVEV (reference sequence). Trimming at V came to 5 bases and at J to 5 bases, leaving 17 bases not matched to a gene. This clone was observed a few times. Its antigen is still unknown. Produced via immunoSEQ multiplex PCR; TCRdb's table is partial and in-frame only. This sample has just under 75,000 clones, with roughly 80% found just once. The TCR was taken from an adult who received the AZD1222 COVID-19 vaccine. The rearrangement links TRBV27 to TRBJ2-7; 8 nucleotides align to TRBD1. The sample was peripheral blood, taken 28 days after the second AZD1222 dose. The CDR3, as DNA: TGTGCCAGCAGTCCGTTTGGGACAGGAGTTTATCTAAACGAGCAGTACTTC. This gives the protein CASSPFGTGVYLNEQYF.